This T cell receptor beta chain stems from a study of OX40 agonist ivuxolimab in advanced cancers. Study-level background: The costimulatory receptor OX40 (CD134) was targeted by ivuxolimab, a fully human IgG2 agonistic monoclonal antibody. Intravenous ivuxolimab was administered to patients every 2 weeks at six dose levels: 0.01, 0.1, 0.3, 1.5, 3 and 10 mg/kg. Of the roughly 52 dose-escalation patients, hepatocellular carcinoma was present in roughly 19, melanoma in some 15, renal cell carcinoma in 9 and head and neck cancer in 9. In the dose-escalation cohort, 70% to 90% of patients were male, and the mean age was around 65 years with a range of roughly 23 to 79. Patients were allowed to have had prior anti-PD-1, anti-PD-L1 or anti-CTLA-4 therapy, and approximately 41% of the dose-escalation patients had previously received checkpoint inhibitors. Three dose-escalation patients achieved partial responses, one with hepatocellular carcinoma and two with cutaneous melanoma. The purpose of peripheral TCRbeta sequencing was to test whether ivuxolimab changed TCR sequence diversity and led to clonal T-cell expansion. The paper reports the monotherapy dose-escalation portion (N = 52 patients) of the phase I ivuxolimab trial. Here is what the overall study found, with its caveats: Which antigens the clonally expanded peripheral T cells were specific for was not determined. Low levels of normalized T-cell clonal expansion were also shown by some nonresponding patients. In the 0.1-3.0 mg/kg groups, partial responders were among the patients with the lowest normalized peripheral clonal expansion, particularly in CD8+ T cells. On average, CD8+ T cells showed more expanded clones than CD4+ T cells after ivuxolimab. Clonal expansion of both CD4+ and CD8+ blood T cells was observed from baseline to week 6 at doses 0.1 to 3.0 mg/kg.

From a lookup of the germline V gene, CDR1 and CDR2 are SGHTA and FQGNSA. Cut back by 5 bases and 4 bases, the V and J ends lie 15 bases apart. The CDR3 runs 14 amino acids, cysteine and phenylalanine included. This entry keeps only the CDR3 DNA: 42 bases, framed from base 1. For sequencing of the TCRbeta CDR3 region, genomic DNA was extracted from the sorted cells. The immunoSEQ Assay was used to sequence the TCRbeta CDR3 regions. In its TCRdb copy, this immuneACCESS table keeps in-frame sequences only and misses some clones. Where compared with another copy, unresolved V genes explain less than half of these, and the others have no known cause. The sample table records 76,000 or so clones; around 85% of these occur just once. The ten largest clones take up 0.61% of the sample. As for this clone: Its antigen target is currently unknown. Per-base quality was not reported, and no clone a single base away is much larger than it.

Patients with a history of autoimmune disease or receiving systemic immunosuppression were excluded from the trial. Peripheral blood for TCR sequencing was collected from all dose cohorts at baseline, on cycle 4 day 1, and on cycle 7 day 1. Samples came from an open-label, multicenter, first-in-human phase I dose-escalation trial of ivuxolimab. Adults with locally advanced or metastatic melanoma, renal cell carcinoma, hepatocellular carcinoma or head and neck squamous cell carcinoma were enrolled in the trial. CD4+ and CD8+ T cells were sorted separately from peripheral blood before TCR sequencing.

This receptor chain uses TRBV7-2 and TRBJ2-7, with the D gene not clear enough to name. The specimen comprised CD4+ or CD8+ T cells sorted from blood, sampled in a trial of the OX40 agonist ivuxolimab. This TCR was recovered from an adult with an advanced solid tumor such as melanoma, head and neck, liver or kidney cancer. This receptor has the CDR3 CASSPYVAQYEQYF. The DNA reads TGTGCCAGCAGCCCCTACGTTGCCCAATACGAGCAGTACTTC.